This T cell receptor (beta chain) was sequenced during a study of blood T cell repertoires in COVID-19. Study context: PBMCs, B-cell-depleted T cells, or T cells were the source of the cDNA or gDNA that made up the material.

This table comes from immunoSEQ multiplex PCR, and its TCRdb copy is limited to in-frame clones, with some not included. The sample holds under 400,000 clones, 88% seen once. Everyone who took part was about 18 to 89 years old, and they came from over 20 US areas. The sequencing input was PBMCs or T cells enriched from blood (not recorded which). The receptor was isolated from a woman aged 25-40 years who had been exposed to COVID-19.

This chain's CDR3 is CASSPGHPGDYSNQPQHF. The CDR3 nucleotides read TGTGCCAGCAGCCCCGGCCACCCGGGGGATTATAGCAATCAGCCCCAGCATTTT. The rearrangement uses TRBV3-1 (or the pseudogene TRBV3-2) and TRBJ1-5; TRBD1 is a possible D gene (5 bases). The V and J ends lost 4 bases and 0 bases respectively, with 19 bases between them. The germline CDR1 and CDR2 sequences are LGHDT and YNNKEL (reference sequence). CDR3 length equals 18 residues.